The sequence of this TCR beta chain was determined in a study of shared clonotypes between healthy human individuals. Naive CD8 cells, CD45RO-negative and positively selected for CCR7, excluded terminally differentiated effector memory CD45RA+ cells. This table comes from immunoSEQ multiplex PCR, and its TCRdb copy is limited to in-frame clones, with some not included. Of about 1,800,000 clones in the sample, about 95% are singletons; the top ten hold 1% to 1.5%. The CDR3 totals 13 residues. Germline V gene data show CDR1 as WNHNN and CDR2 as SYGVQD (reference sequence). The J segment lost 8 bases and the V segment lost 6 bases, leaving 7 bases of the junction unmatched.

The TCR sequence derives from a man between 18 and 35 years old in good health. This chain connects TRBV10-1 to TRBJ1-2; 9 bases are shared with TRBD1. Sequencing was done on a sample of naive CD8+ T cells sorted from blood. Written as DNA, the CDR3 is TGCGCCAGCAGCCCCGGGACAGGGCTAGGCTACACCTTC. Protein sequence: CASSPGTGLGYTF.